These 27 T cell receptor beta chains came from one sample sequenced in a study of response to subunit inactivated influenza vaccine. Using its own MiXCR run on the RT-PCR reads, TCRdb lists one record per CDR3 protein. Seen here are 800,000 to 1,000,000 distinct CDR3 sequences, 21% observed once, and the top ten hold 9.5% to 13%. The source material was PBMCs from blood, sampled more than 4 days after vaccination. The receptors were sampled from a man between 45 and 60 years old who received an inactivated influenza vaccine.

The chain has TRBV11-1 and TRBJ2-3; 8 nucleotides agree with TRBD2. After removal of 2 bases from V and 2 bases from J, the junction contained 6 bases not matched to a gene. CDR1 and CDR2 from the germline V gene are SGHAT and FQDESV (reference sequence). The length of the CDR3 is 16 residues. The CDR3 bases are TGTGCCAGCAGCTTATTCGCGGGGGGAAACACAGATACGCAGTATTTT. Protein product: CASSLFAGGNTDTQYF.

This rearrangement joins TRBV7-2 to TRBJ2-5, with TRBD2 as a possible D gene (6 bases). This CDR3 region has 15 residues. V dropped 4 bases and J dropped 4 bases, with 16 bases sitting between them. Germline V CDR1 and CDR2: SGHTA, FQGNSA. The CDR3 region has the DNA TGTGCCAGCAGCTCCCCCGGGGGAACGGGAGAGACCCAGTACTTC. It yields the protein CASSSPGGTGETQYF.

There are many counts of this clonotype. The CDR3 DNA reads as TGTGCCAGCAGTACCGGACAGGTCACCGGGGAGCTGTTTTTT. This sequence encodes CASSTGQVTGELFF. The rearrangement joins TRBV7-2 to TRBJ2-2; 7 bases match TRBD1. V shed 6 bases and J 4 bases; nucleotides not matched to a gene: 5. Germline values: CDR1 SGHTA, CDR2 FQGNSA. CDR3 length equals 14 residues.

The CDR3 DNA is TGTGCTAGTGGACAGGGTATAGGTCCCCAGCATTTT. Translated: CASGQGIGPQHF. The V gene is TRBV12-5, the J gene TRBJ1-5; D is possibly TRBD1 (6 bases). This CDR3 region has 12 residues. CDR1 is LGHNT and CDR2 is FRNRAP in the germline V gene. V dropped 6 bases and J dropped 10 bases, with 13 bases sitting between them.

This clonotype has at least ten counts. The V gene is TRBV20-1, the J gene TRBJ1-2; D is undetermined. This CDR3 region has 11 residues. In germline, CDR1 is DFQATT, CDR2 SNEGSKA (reference sequence). Trimming took 2 bases from V and 7 from J, leaving 8 bases between them. Written as DNA, the CDR3 is TGCAGTGCTAGACCTCCATCTGGCTACACCTTC. Its translation: CSARPPSGYTF.

In the case of this clonotype: A much larger clone sits a single nucleotide away, making a read error possible. V and J are TRBV7-9 and TRBJ2-7; D remains ambiguous. The CDR3 covers 12 residues. Trimming cost V 2 bases and J 6 bases, with 8 bases left between them. From germline, CDR1 is SEHNR and CDR2 FQNEAQ (reference sequence). In nucleotides, the CDR3 is TGTGCCAGCAGCTTATTCCTCTTCGAGCAGTACTTC. This sequence encodes CASSLFLFEQYF.

The table lists this clonotype with a few counts. The V gene is TRBV12-3 or TRBV12-4, the J gene TRBJ1-2, with D unclear. The ends were cut back, 5 bases at V and 2 bases at J, with 9 bases in the middle. This CDR3 is 13 amino acids long. In DNA, the CDR3 is TGTGCCAGCAGTCACACAGACAACTATGGCTACACCTTC. Protein product: CASSHTDNYGYTF.

V usage is TRBV29-1 and J usage is TRBJ2-7, with D possibly TRBD1 on 5 matching bases. The CDR3 totals 16 residues. Per the germline V gene, CDR1 is SQVTM and CDR2 is ANQGSEA. The V and J ends lost 2 bases and 2 bases respectively, with 19 bases between them. The CDR3 bases are TGCAGCGTTGAATTATTAGTGGCAGGGTCTACCTACGAGCAGTACTTC. Protein sequence: CSVELLVAGSTYEQYF.

This clonotype appeared a few times. V usage is TRBV29-1 and J usage is TRBJ2-7; D is unresolved. The CDR3 is 12 residues long. CDR1 SQVTM and CDR2 ANQGSEA come from the germline V gene. V lost 6 bases and J 6 bases, leaving 15 bases between the germline ends. In DNA form, the CDR3 reads TGCAGCGTGTACATATCTTTGGGCGAGCAGTACTTC. Its translation: CSVYISLGEQYF.

This chain joins TRBV5-6 and TRBJ1-5, with D perhaps TRBD1 (5 bases). This CDR3 is built from 13 residues. Germline values: CDR1 SGHDT, CDR2 YYEEEE. Between the trimmed V and J ends, which lost 10 bases and 5 bases, there was a span of 16 bases. This CDR3 reads CAPCAGSDQPQHF. The DNA of the CDR3 is TGTGCCCCCTGTGCAGGGTCGGATCAGCCCCAGCATTTT. Together with reference TRBV5-6 and TRBJ1-5, the CDR3 gives the full variable domain: DAGVTQSPTHLIKTRGQQVTLRCSPKSGHDTVSWYQQALGQGPQFIFQYYEEEERQRGNFPDRFSGHQFPNYSSELNVNALLLGDSALYLCAPCAGSDQPQHFGDGTRLSIL.

This clonotype came up a few times. The rearrangement links TRBV7-6 to TRBJ2-3; a possible D gene is TRBD2 (6 bases). V was clipped by 1 base and J by 8 bases, with 16 bases between them. This CDR3 contains 15 residues. The germline V gene encodes CDR1 SGHVS and CDR2 FNYEAQ. The CDR3 reads CASSLGGASVGTQYF. CDR3 bases: TGTGCCAGCAGCTTAGGAGGGGCTAGCGTCGGTACGCAGTATTTT. The full variable domain, completed using reference TRBV7-6 and TRBJ2-3, is GAGVSQSPRYKVTKRGQDVALRCDPISGHVSLYWYRQALGQGPEFLTYFNYEAQQDKSGLPNDRFSAERPEGSISTLTIQRTEQRDSAMYRCASSLGGASVGTQYFGPGTRLTVL.

In this sample, this clonotype turned up a few times. The chain combines TRBV15 with TRBJ2-1; possibly TRBD1 for D (5 bases). CDR1 LNHNV and CDR2 YYDKDF come from the germline V gene (reference sequence). Trimming stripped 8 bases from V and 2 bases from J, with 10 bases between. The CDR3 has 13 residues. The CDR3: CATLVGPYNEQFF. In nucleotides, the CDR3 is TGTGCCACCTTGGTGGGGCCCTACAATGAGCAGTTCTTC.

The chain couples TRBV7-9 to TRBJ2-1; tentatively, D is TRBD1 (5 bases). CDR3 length: 14 residues. The V end was cut by 0 bases, the J end by 9 bases, with 12 bases between. CDR1 and CDR2 from the germline V gene are SEHNR and FQNEAQ (reference sequence). The CDR3 DNA is TGTGCCAGCAGCTTAGCGCTAAGGGGATTTGAGCAGTTCTTC. Translating gives CASSLALRGFEQFF.

Details on this clonotype: This sequence may be a read error, since a much larger clone differs from it by one base. The chain couples TRBV7-3 to TRBJ1-6, with TRBD1 matching 8 bases. CDR3 length equals 15 residues. Per germline, CDR1 SGHTA and CDR2 FQGTGA. CDR3 DNA: TGTGGCAGCAGCTCCGGACAGGGAAGGCATTCACCCCTCCACTTT. This codes for CGSSSGQGRHSPLHF.

This clonotype turned up a few times. This chain connects TRBV7-6 to TRBJ1-6; 7 bases agree with TRBD1. The CDR3 length is 16 residues. The junction had 9 bases not matched to a gene; V was cut back by 1 base and J by 9 bases. Germline CDR1 is SGHVS and CDR2 is FNYEAQ. DNA of the CDR3: TGTGCCAGCAGCTTAGATGGTTCAGGGGGTGGTTCACCCCTCCACTTT. It codes for CASSLDGSGGGSPLHF.

This clonotype has a count of ten or more. The chain links TRBV27 to TRBJ1-1; weak D call: TRBD1 (5 bases). Trimming removed 0 bases from V and 4 bases from J, with 9 bases in between. CDR3 length equals 14 residues. Germline CDR1 is MNHEY and CDR2 is SMNVEV (reference sequence). In DNA, the CDR3 is TGTGCCAGCAGTTTATCGATGGGGGGCACTGAAGCTTTCTTT. Translation: CASSLSMGGTEAFF.

This chain joins TRBV28 and TRBJ2-1; 13 bases are shared with TRBD2. Germline V gives CDR1 MDHEN, CDR2 SYDVKM. The CDR3 runs 18 residues. V lost 5 bases and J lost 5; bases outside the gene matches: 12. The CDR3, as DNA: TGTGCCAGCAGTCCGTTTTCACTAGCGGGGGGGCCAAACAATGAGCAGTTCTTC. Translated, it gives CASSPFSLAGGPNNEQFF.

Written as DNA, the CDR3 is TGTGCCAGCAGGAACCCCGGTGACTATGGCTACACCTTC. It encodes CASRNPGDYGYTF. The chain couples TRBV6-2 or TRBV6-3 to TRBJ1-2; no definite D call. CDR3 length: 13 amino acids. CDR1 and CDR2 from the germline V gene are MNHEY and SVGEGT. The V gene lost 6 bases and the J gene lost 3 bases, with 11 bases spanning the gap.

This clonotype appeared a few times. The genes are TRBV29-1 and TRBJ2-1, with 8 bases identical to TRBD1. The junction had 4 bases not matched to a gene; V was cut back by 4 bases and J by 2 bases. Germline V gene data show CDR1 as SQVTM and CDR2 as ANQGSEA. The CDR3 length is 14 residues. CDR3 bases: TGCAGCGTTGGTACAGGGGGAACCTACAATGAGCAGTTCTTC. Protein product: CSVGTGGTYNEQFF.

The chain has TRBV4-3 and TRBJ2-2; a weak D match, TRBD2 (6 bases). V was pared by 0 bases and J by 5 bases, with 13 bases between. The CDR3 loop spans 16 amino acids. CDR1 is LGHNA, CDR2 YSLEER, per germline. CDR3 sequence reads: CASSQDLWGVTGELFF. DNA of the CDR3: TGCGCCAGCAGCCAAGATCTATGGGGGGTGACCGGGGAGCTGTTTTTT.

Many counts were recorded for this clonotype. The chain combines TRBV6-2 or TRBV6-3 with TRBJ1-3; no firm D call. The CDR3 spans 17 residues. V was shortened by 0 bases and J by 0 bases, with 12 bases between the two germline ends. Germline V gene lookup returns CDR1 MNHEY and CDR2 SVGEGT. In nucleotides, the CDR3 is TGTGCCAGCAGTTACTCGATTTACCCCGGCTCTGGAAACACCATATATTTT. Translated, it gives CASSYSIYPGSGNTIYF.

The chain uses TRBV5-6 and TRBJ2-1; no clear D gene. Germline V gene lookup returns CDR1 SGHDT and CDR2 YYEEEE. This CDR3 has 13 residues. The V gene lost 4 bases and the J gene lost 9 bases, with 14 bases spanning the gap. CDR3 protein: CASSPPVGFEQFF. The DNA for the CDR3 is TGTGCCAGCAGCCCCCCGGTTGGGTTTGAGCAGTTCTTC.

This clonotype has a handful of counts. The genes are TRBV7-2 and TRBJ2-2; TRBD1 might be the D (5 bases). This CDR3 is 13 amino acids long. CDR1 and CDR2 (germline): SGHTA, FQGNSA. The ends were cut back, 4 bases at V and 7 bases at J, with 10 bases in the middle. CDR3 DNA: TGTGCCAGCAGCTCAGGGCGCGTCGGGGAGCTGTTTTTT. This sequence encodes CASSSGRVGELFF.

This clonotype was observed a handful of times. The chain is built from TRBV7-2 and TRBJ2-1; D not resolved. Trimming cost V 4 bases and J 6 bases, with 13 bases left between them. CDR3 length: 14 residues. Germline V lookup: CDR1 SGHTA, CDR2 FQGNSA. The CDR3 DNA reads as TGTGCCAGCAGCTCGGGTCCAGCGAGCAATGAGCAGTTCTTC. Its translation: CASSSGPASNEQFF.

This clonotype appeared many times. The V and J genes are TRBV7-9 and TRBJ2-3; D may be TRBD1 (6 bases). Germline V gene lookup returns CDR1 SEHNR and CDR2 FQNEAQ (reference sequence). The CDR3 runs 14 residues. Trimming took 2 bases from V and 4 from J, leaving 10 bases between them. DNA of the CDR3: TGTGCCAGCAGCTTAAGGGGGAGTCCAGATACGCAGTATTTT. This gives the protein CASSLRGSPDTQYF.

There are a few counts of this clonotype. The chain carries TRBV6-5 and TRBJ2-1, with a weak D call TRBD1 (5 bases). V lost 0 bases and J 7 bases, leaving 19 bases between the germline ends. The germline V gene has CDR1 MNHEY and CDR2 SVGAGI. CDR3 size: 17 residues. In DNA, the CDR3 is TGTGCCAGCAGTTACTCTTCGCTGCGGCAGGGTAGGAATGAGCAGTTCTTC. This translates into CASSYSSLRQGRNEQFF.

This clonotype came up a few times. The rearrangement uses TRBV5-1 and TRBJ2-7; 8 positions match TRBD1. Germline V gene sequence: CDR1 SGHRS, CDR2 YFSETQ. The CDR3 is 15 amino acids. The J segment lost 2 bases and the V segment lost 4 bases, leaving 8 bases of the junction unmatched. The CDR3 DNA is TGCGCCAGCAGCCCGAGGACAGGGTCTACCTACGAGCAGTACTTC. Its protein is CASSPRTGSTYEQYF. The full variable domain, completed using reference TRBV5-1 and TRBJ2-7, is KAGVTQTPRYLIKTRGQQVTLSCSPISGHRSVSWYQQTPGQGLQFLFEYFSETQRNKGNFPGRFSGRQFSNSRSEMNVSTLELGDSALYLCASSPRTGSTYEQYFGPGTRLTVT.